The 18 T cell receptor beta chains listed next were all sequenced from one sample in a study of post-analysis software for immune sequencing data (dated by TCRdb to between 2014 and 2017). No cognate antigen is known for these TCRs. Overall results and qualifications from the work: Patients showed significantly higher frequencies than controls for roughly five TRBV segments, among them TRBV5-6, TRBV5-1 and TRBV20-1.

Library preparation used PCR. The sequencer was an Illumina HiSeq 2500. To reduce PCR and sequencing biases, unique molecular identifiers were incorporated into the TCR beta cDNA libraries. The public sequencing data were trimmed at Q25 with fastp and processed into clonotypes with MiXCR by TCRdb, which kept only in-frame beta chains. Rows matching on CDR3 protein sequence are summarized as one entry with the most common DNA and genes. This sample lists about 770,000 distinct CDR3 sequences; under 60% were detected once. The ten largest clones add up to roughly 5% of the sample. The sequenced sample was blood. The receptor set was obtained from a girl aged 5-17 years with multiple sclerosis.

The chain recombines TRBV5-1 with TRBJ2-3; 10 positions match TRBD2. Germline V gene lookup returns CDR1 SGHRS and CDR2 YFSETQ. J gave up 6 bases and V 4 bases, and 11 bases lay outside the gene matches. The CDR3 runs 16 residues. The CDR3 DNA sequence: TGCGCCAGCAGCGCAATTAGCGGGGGGACATCGGATACGCAGTATTTT. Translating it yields CASSAISGGTSDTQYF.

The CDR3 DNA follows: TGTGCCAGCGGACTAGGGGCCCCCTCCCCCTACGAGCAGTACTTC. This gives the protein CASGLGAPSPYEQYF. The chain recombines TRBV28 with TRBJ2-7; 7 bases map to TRBD2. Germline CDR1 is MDHEN and CDR2 is SYDVKM. CDR3 size: 15 residues. The trim removed 8 bases at V and 2 bases at J, leaving 12 bases unmatched.

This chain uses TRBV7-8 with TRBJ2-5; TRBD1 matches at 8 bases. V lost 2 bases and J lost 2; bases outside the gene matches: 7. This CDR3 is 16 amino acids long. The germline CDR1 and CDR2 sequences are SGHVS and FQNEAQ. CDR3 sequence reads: CASSLRRTGNQETQYF. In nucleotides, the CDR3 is TGTGCCAGCAGCTTAAGAAGGACAGGGAATCAAGAGACCCAGTACTTC.

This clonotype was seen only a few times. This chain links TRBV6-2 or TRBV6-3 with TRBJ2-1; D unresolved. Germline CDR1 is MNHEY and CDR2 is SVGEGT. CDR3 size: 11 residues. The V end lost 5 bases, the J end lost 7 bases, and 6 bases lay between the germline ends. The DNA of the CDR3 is TGTGCCAGCAGTACCCTTAATGAGCAGTTCTTC. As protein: CASSTLNEQFF.

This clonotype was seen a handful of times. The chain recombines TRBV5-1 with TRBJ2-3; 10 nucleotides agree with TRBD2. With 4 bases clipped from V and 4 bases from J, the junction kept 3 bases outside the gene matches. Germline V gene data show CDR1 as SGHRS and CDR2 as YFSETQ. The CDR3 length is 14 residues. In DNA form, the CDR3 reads TGCGCCAGCAGCCGGACTAGCGGTCCAGATACGCAGTATTTT. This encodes CASSRTSGPDTQYF.

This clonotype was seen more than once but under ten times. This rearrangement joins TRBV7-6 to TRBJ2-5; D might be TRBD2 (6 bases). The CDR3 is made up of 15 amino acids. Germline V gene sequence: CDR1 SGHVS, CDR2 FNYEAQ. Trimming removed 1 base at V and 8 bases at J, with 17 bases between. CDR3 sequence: CASSLVPPGELTQYF. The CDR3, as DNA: TGTGCCAGCAGCTTAGTACCCCCGGGGGAGCTCACCCAGTACTTC.

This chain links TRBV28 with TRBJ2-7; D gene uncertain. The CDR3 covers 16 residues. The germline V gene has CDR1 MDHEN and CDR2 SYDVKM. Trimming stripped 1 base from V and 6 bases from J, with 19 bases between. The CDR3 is CASSLSFTISISEQYF. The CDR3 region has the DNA TGTGCCAGCAGTTTATCTTTTACTATCTCCATAAGCGAGCAGTACTTC.

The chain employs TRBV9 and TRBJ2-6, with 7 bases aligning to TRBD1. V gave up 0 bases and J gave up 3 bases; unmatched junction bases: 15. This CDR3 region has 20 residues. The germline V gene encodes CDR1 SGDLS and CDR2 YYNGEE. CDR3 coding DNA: TGTGCCAGCAGCGTAGCGGGTGACAGGGAATATCCTTTTGGGGCCAACGTCCTGACTTTC. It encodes CASSVAGDREYPFGANVLTF.

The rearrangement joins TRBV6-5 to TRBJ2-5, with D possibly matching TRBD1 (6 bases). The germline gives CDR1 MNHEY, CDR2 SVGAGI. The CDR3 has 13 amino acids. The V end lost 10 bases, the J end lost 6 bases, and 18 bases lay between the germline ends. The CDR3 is CATRQVLRKTQYF. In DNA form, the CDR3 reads TGTGCCACGCGACAGGTCCTCCGGAAGACCCAGTACTTC.

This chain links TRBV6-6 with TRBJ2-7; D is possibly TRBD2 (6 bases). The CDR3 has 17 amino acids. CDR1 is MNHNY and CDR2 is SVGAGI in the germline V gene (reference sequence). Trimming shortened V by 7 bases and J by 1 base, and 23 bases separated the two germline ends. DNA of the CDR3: TGTGCCAGCACCTTTACCGGTTCCGGGAGTGGGTCCTACGAGCAGTACTTC. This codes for CASTFTGSGSGSYEQYF.

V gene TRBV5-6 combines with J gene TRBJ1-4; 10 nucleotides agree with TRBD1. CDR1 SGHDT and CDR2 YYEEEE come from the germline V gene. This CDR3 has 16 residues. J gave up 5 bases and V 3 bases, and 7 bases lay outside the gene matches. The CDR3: CASSSGQGQRNEKLFF. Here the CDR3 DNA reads TGTGCCAGCAGCTCGGGACAGGGGCAAAGGAATGAAAAACTGTTTTTT.

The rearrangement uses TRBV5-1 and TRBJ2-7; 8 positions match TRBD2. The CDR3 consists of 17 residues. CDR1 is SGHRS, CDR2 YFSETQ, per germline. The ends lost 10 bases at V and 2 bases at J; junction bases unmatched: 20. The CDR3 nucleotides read TGCGCCTGCCTCCCGGGTTTAGCGGGGTTCCCCCCCTACGAGCAGTACTTC. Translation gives CACLPGLAGFPPYEQYF.

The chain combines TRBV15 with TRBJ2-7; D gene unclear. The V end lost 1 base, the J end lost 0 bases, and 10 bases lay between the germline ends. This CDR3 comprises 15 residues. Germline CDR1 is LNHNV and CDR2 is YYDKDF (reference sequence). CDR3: CATSRGEDSSYEQYF. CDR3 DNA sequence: TGTGCCACCAGCAGAGGGGAAGATAGCTCCTACGAGCAGTACTTC.

CDR3 DNA sequence: TGTGCCAGCAGCGGGCAGACTGTAAATGAGCAGTTCTTC. This gives the protein CASSGQTVNEQFF. The rearrangement uses TRBV9 and TRBJ2-1; D call uncertain. Trimming cost V 3 bases and J 7 bases, with 11 bases left between them. CDR1 is SGDLS and CDR2 is YYNGEE in the germline V gene. The CDR3 consists of 13 residues.

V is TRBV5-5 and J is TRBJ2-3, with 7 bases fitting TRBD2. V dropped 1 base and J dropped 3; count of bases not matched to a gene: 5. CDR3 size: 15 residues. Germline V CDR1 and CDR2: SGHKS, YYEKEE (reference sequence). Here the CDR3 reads CASSLPAGRTDTQYF. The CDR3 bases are TGTGCCAGCAGCTTGCCAGCGGGAAGGACAGATACGCAGTATTTT.

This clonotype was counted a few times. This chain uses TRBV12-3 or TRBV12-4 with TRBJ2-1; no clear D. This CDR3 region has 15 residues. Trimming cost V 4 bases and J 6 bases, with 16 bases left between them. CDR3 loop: CASSSLPRTTNEQFF. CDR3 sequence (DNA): TGTGCCAGCAGTTCCCTTCCCCGAACCACCAATGAGCAGTTCTTC.

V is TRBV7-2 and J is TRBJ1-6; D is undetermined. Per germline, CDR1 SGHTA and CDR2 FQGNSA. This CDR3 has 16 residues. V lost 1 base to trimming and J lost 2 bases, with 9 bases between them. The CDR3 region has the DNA TGTGCCAGCAGCTTAGTAGGCGGCCCCTATAATTCACCCCTCCACTTT. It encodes CASSLVGGPYNSPLHF.

The CDR3 nucleotides read TGTGCCAGCAGCCCACAACCGAAGACTAGCGGGAGCGGGGATACGCAGTATTTT. This translates into CASSPQPKTSGSGDTQYF. The V and J genes are TRBV7-2 and TRBJ2-3, with TRBD2 matching 12 bases. V was pared by 5 bases and J by 6 bases, with 15 bases of the junction left unmatched. CDR1 SGHTA and CDR2 FQGNSA come from the germline V gene. The CDR3 contains 18 residues.